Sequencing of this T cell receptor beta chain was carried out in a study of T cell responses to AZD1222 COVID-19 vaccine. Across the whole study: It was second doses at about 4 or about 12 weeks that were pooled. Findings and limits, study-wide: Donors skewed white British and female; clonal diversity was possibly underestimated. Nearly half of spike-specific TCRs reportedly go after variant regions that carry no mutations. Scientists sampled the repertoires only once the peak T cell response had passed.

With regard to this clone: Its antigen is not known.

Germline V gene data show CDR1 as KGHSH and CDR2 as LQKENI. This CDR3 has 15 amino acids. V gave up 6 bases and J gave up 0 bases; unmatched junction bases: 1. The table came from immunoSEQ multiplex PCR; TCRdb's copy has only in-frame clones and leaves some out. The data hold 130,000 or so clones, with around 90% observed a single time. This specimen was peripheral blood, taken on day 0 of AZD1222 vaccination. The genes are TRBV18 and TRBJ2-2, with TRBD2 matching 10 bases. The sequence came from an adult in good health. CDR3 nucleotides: TGTGCCAGCTCGGGACTAGCGTCGAACACCGGGGAGCTGTTTTTT. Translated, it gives CASSGLASNTGELFF.